This T cell receptor (beta chain) derives from a study of cytomegalovirus exposure and HLA in healthy donors. Using immunoSEQ multiplex PCR, the repertoire was profiled, and TCRdb retains in-frame clones only, with some absent. The data contain about 130,000 clones, just under 90% of them singletons. Comments on this clone: The antigen is undetermined.

Study outcomes and limitations: Reports credit the classifier with highly specific, highly sensitive diagnosis of cytomegalovirus status.

The source is a woman aged 25 to 39 in good health and CMV-seropositive. Input material: PBMCs.

DNA for the CDR3: TGTGCCAGCAGGCTCCTAGCGGGAGCAGATACGCAGTATTTT. This encodes CASRLLAGADTQYF. The V gene is TRBV2, the J gene TRBJ2-3, with 10 bases identical to TRBD2. V shed 6 bases, J shed 4 bases, and the junction held 4 bases outside the gene matches. Germline values: CDR1 SNHLY, CDR2 FYNNEI. This CDR3 spans 14 amino acids.